The subject of this entry is one T cell receptor beta chain. Looked up from germline, CDR1 is MNHEY and CDR2 is SMNVEV (reference sequence). The CDR3 is 14 residues long. With 6 bases clipped from V and 6 bases from J, the junction kept 10 bases outside the gene matches. The data belong to a study of blood T cell repertoires in COVID-19. Background on the study: Researchers got acute and convalescent COVID-19 samples from the United States, Italy and Spain. PBMCs, B-cell-depleted T cells, or T cells provided the cDNA or gDNA that made up the material.

Measured with immunoSEQ multiplex PCR; TCRdb has only the in-frame clones, and not every one. The data show a few hundred thousand clones, approximately 85% seen once. The V and J genes are TRBV27 and TRBJ2-7; 8 positions match TRBD1. Sequenced material: peripheral blood. This clonotype was obtained from a human donor in a cohort sampled during active COVID-19. In DNA, the CDR3 is TGTGCCAGCAGACAACTCCAGGGGGCGGGCGAGCAGTACTTC. The encoded protein is CASRQLQGAGEQYF.